This T cell receptor beta chain derives from a study of T cell changes during pregnancy in multiple sclerosis. CDR1 MDHEN and CDR2 SYDVKM come from the germline V gene. This CDR3 spans 13 amino acids. Trimming stripped 6 bases from V and 8 bases from J, with 13 bases between. Sequenced by immunoSEQ multiplex PCR; TCRdb stores in-frame clones only, minus some. This sample has 55,000 to 70,000 clones, with around 93% found just once. The chain is built from TRBV28 and TRBJ1-4; D not resolved. The sequenced sample was peripheral blood, obtained after pregnancy. This TCR was recovered from a female donor with multiple sclerosis, enrolled in a pregnancy study. The DNA for the CDR3 is TGTGCCAGCAGCCCCCCCCGAGGCGAAAAACTGTTTTTT. Translated: CASSPPRGEKLFF.